This TCR beta chain was captured in a study of CXCR3-negative and CXCR3-positive naive CD8 T cells (dated by TCRdb to about 2019). Looking at the study overall: In total, some 130 million TRB reads were obtained, corresponding to roughly 1.5 +/- 0.3 million reads per library. Diversity and physicochemical repertoire analyses were performed on around 10 donors pooled from two independent experiments. TRBV-TRBJ cluster analysis included naive subsets from 5 or 6 donors and memory cells from 3 donors. The investigation overall reported the following: Because CXCR3 expression was partially decreased after cryopreservation, freshly isolated PBMCs were used for most assays. Comparably high repertoire diversity was found in both naive subsets, whereas much lower repertoire diversity was found in memory CD8+ T cells. Similar TRBV-TRBJ usage was shown by naive CXCR3-negative and CXCR3-positive cells from the same donor, whereas distinct patterns were shown by memory cells. Surface CD5, linked to self-reactivity in mice, was comparable between naive subsets; TCR interaction strength was therefore also inferred from TRB CDR3 physicochemical properties.

For each CD8+ T cell subset, flow sorting was done in triplicate, and about 300,000 cells per subset went directly into RLT lysis buffer. Using standard density gradient centrifugation, peripheral blood mononuclear cells were isolated from buffy coats. Total RNA was extracted from sorted cells with an RNeasy Mini Kit. From cysteine to phenylalanine, the CDR3 is 15 amino acids long. The protein alone is recorded here. Taken from the germline V gene (reference sequence), the CDR1 and CDR2 loops are LNHNV and YYDKDF. Details on this clonotype: What antigen it recognizes has not been identified.

Sequencing was carried out with a NextSeq 550. The Human TCR Profiling Kit (MiLaboratory) was used to prepare UMI-labeled 5' RACE TRB cDNA libraries. The full amount of extracted RNA was used for cDNA synthesis, and the full amount of resulting cDNA was used for PCR amplification. Libraries were prepared in parallel with an identical number of PCR cycles. Under the source paper's analysis protocol: With a requirement of at least two reads per UMI, MIGEC and MiXCR extracted about 50,000 +/- 10,000 unique UMI-labeled TRB cDNA molecules per library. On average, each library contained approximately 40,000 +/- 10,000 functional in-frame TRB CDR3 nucleotide clonotypes without stop codons. After downsampling to 5000 UMI-labeled TRB molecules per sample, diversity metrics such as normalized Shannon-Wiener and Chao1 were calculated in VDJtools. Clonotype-size-weighted physicochemical properties of the central five CDR3 residues (interaction energy, strength, volume and Kidera factor 4) were computed in VDJtools. With the reads reprocessed by TCRdb, a single entry stands for each CDR3 protein sequence and no DNA is reported. These V and J calls originate from TCRdb's pipeline instead of the authors' own analysis. The sample's table lists a count of roughly 50,000 distinct CDR3 sequences. Jointly, the top ten make up 20% to 25% of the sample.

The sample consisted of memory CD8+ T cells from blood. The sample's cell subset or site label, in plain terms: conventional CD8+ memory T cells (TMEM), sorted as controls. The TCR was taken from a human donor in good health. Some clones in this sample may be carry-over from other donors' samples. The rearranged segments are TRBV15 and TRBJ2-5. The CDR3 region: CATSRDVTFQETQYF.